This T cell receptor (beta chain) was recovered during a study of T cells in Graves' hyperthyroidism and ophthalmopathy. Overall study context: At the time of initial diagnosis and before any treatment, peripheral blood was collected. Whole-study results and caveats: Blood also carried most thyroid clonotypes expanded above 0.001.

This clonotype showed up just a few times. Its antigen is not identified. CDR1 and CDR2 (germline): PRHDT, FYEKMQ (reference sequence). This CDR3 comprises 15 residues. Trimming pared 0 bases from V and 6 bases from J, leaving 12 bases between. RNA transcripts provided the source from which TCR beta CDR3 regions were amplified. Initially, a first-round RT-PCR of the TCR CDR3 employed the HTBI primer set. TCRdb re-derived calls from the multiplex PCR reads in MiXCR, one entry per CDR3 protein. In the table there are hundreds of thousands of distinct CDR3 sequences, 14% of which are singletons. No ophthalmopathy progression within 18 months constituted stable Graves' hyperthyroidism.

The chain links TRBV13 to TRBJ2-1, with D possibly TRBD2 on 5 matching bases. The material sequenced was blood. The receptor was isolated from a woman between 18 and 29 years old with Graves' hyperthyroidism. This chain's CDR3 is CASSLGLARVNEQFF. CDR3 bases: TGTGCCAGCAGCTTAGGGTTAGCGAGGGTCAATGAGCAGTTCTTC. Variable domain in full (rest from reference TRBV13 and TRBJ2-1): AAGVIQSPRHLIKEKRETATLKCYPIPRHDTVYWYQQGPGQDPQFLISFYEKMQSDKGSIPDRFSAQQFSDYHSELNMSSLELGDSALYFCASSLGLARVNEQFFGPGTRLTVL.